A single T cell receptor (beta chain) is shown here with its context. The read ends 3 residues early relative to the CDR3; the germline J gene fills the gap. CDR3 length: 14 residues. CDR1 SGHTA and CDR2 FQGNSA come from the germline V gene. V gave up 4 bases and J gave up 5 bases; unmatched junction bases: 6. Produced via immunoSEQ multiplex PCR; TCRdb's table is partial and in-frame only. This sample's table has about 33,000 clones. This entry comes from a study of Tregs in tolerant kidney transplant recipients. The genes are TRBV7-2 and TRBJ1-2, with 8 bases matching TRBD1. This specimen was CD8+ T cells from blood, taken before the transplant. The receptor was isolated from a human donor who received a combined kidney and bone marrow transplant. The DNA read from the CDR3 is TGTGCCAGCAGCTCACCCGGGACAGGATATGGC. The encoded protein is CASSSPGTGYG. The full CDR3 is CASSSPGTGYGYTF.